This T cell receptor (beta chain) emerged from a study of CD8+ T cells in alopecia areata. Reverse transcription of extracted RNA yielded cDNA, which provided the sequencing template. Data came from immunoSEQ multiplex PCR; TCRdb stores just in-frame clones and leaves some out. The sample carries about 200,000 clones, 50% to 60% recorded once. From germline, CDR1 is SGHNT and CDR2 YYREEE (reference sequence). The V and J ends lost 2 bases and 2 bases, in that order; junction bases with no gene match: 3. This CDR3 has 14 amino acids. Treatment in this sample: oral pan-JAK inhibitor, 5-10 mg twice daily. The investigators collected lesional scalp punch biopsies and peripheral blood from alopecia areata patients.

The chain is built from TRBV5-4 and TRBJ1-2; 7 positions match TRBD1. The sequence was collected from a human donor with alopecia areata. The starting material was CD4+ T cells sorted from blood, obtained at week 4, from a patient treated with tofacitinib. The CDR3 coding sequence is TGTGCCAGCAGCTTTAACAGGGGAAACTATGGCTACACCTTC. It specifies CASSFNRGNYGYTF.